A single sample gave rise to the 6 T cell receptor beta chains below, sequenced in a study of blood T cell repertoires in COVID-19. TCRdb's copy holds only in-frame clones and misses some; the assay was immunoSEQ multiplex PCR. The repertoire holds about 490,000 clones, with around 85% as singletons. The sequenced sample consisted of peripheral blood. The receptors come from a human donor in a cohort sampled during active COVID-19.

The chain has TRBV3-1 (or the pseudogene TRBV3-2) and TRBJ2-3, with a possible D match to TRBD1 (6 bases). Germline assignment: CDR1 LGHDT and CDR2 YNNKEL (reference sequence). The V end was cut by 5 bases, the J end by 4 bases, with 13 bases between. There are 14 residues in the CDR3. For the CDR3, the DNA is TGTGCCAGCAGCTATTCGACAGGTTCAGATACGCAGTATTTT. Its protein product is CASSYSTGSDTQYF.

The chain is built from TRBV7-2 and TRBJ1-2; D uncertain. Between the trimmed V and J ends, which lost 1 base and 2 bases, there was a span of 8 bases. Germline assignment: CDR1 SGHTA and CDR2 FQGNSA. The CDR3 is 14 residues long. The CDR3: CASSLEPGNYGYTF. The CDR3 DNA is TGTGCCAGCAGCTTAGAACCGGGGAACTATGGCTACACCTTC.

The rearrangement links TRBV4-3 to TRBJ1-5, with D unresolved. The CDR3 is 17 residues long. The V end was cut by 0 bases, the J end by 2 bases, with 14 bases between. The germline CDR1 and CDR2 sequences are LGHNA and YSLEER. CDR3 loop: CASSQDLGPGGNQPQHF. DNA of the CDR3: TGCGCCAGCAGCCAAGATTTAGGGCCGGGAGGCAATCAGCCCCAGCATTTT.

The V call is TRBV9, the J call TRBJ2-3, with 11 bases identical to TRBD1. The CDR3 contains 18 residues. Germline V gene lookup returns CDR1 SGDLS and CDR2 YYNGEE. With V trimmed by 3 bases and J by 1 base, 10 bases remained unmatched. CDR3: CASSGGTGGNSGTDTQYF. CDR3 sequence (DNA): TGTGCCAGCAGCGGGGGGACAGGGGGTAATTCTGGCACAGATACGCAGTATTTT.

This chain uses TRBV3-1 (or the pseudogene TRBV3-2) with TRBJ1-2, with TRBD1 identical over 11 bases. The trim removed 3 bases at V and 4 bases at J, leaving 7 bases unmatched. Germline lookup yields CDR1 LGHDT and CDR2 YNNKEL (reference sequence). The CDR3 is 16 amino acids. DNA for the CDR3: TGTGCCAGCAGCCACCCGGACAGGGGGCGCAGCTATGGCTACACCTTC. Residues: CASSHPDRGRSYGYTF.

The chain links TRBV5-6 to TRBJ1-5; the D is unclear. V dropped 2 bases and J dropped 3 bases, with 9 bases sitting between them. The CDR3 sequence is 14 residues long. Germline CDR1 SGHDT, CDR2 YYEEEE. CDR3 residues: CASSLESSNQPQHF. In nucleotides, the CDR3 is TGTGCCAGCAGCTTAGAGTCTTCCAATCAGCCCCAGCATTTT. Supplemented by reference TRBV5-6 and TRBJ1-5, the full variable domain reads DAGVTQSPTHLIKTRGQQVTLRCSPKSGHDTVSWYQQALGQGPQFIFQYYEEEERQRGNFPDRFSGHQFPNYSSELNVNALLLGDSALYLCASSLESSNQPQHFGDGTRLSIL.